The rows below give T cell receptor beta chains drawn from one sample of a study of response to subunit inactivated influenza vaccine. MiXCR was run by TCRdb on the RT-PCR reads, yielding one entry per CDR3 protein. The sample lists around 750,000 distinct CDR3 sequences, less than 25% occurring once. This specimen consisted of PBMCs from blood, obtained roughly 5 days after vaccination. Receptor source: a man aged 50 to 60 who received an inactivated influenza vaccine. CDR3s include the opening cysteine and the closing phenylalanine or tryptophan. A D gene is named only where the DNA matches it firmly. Clone size is given for some rows only: seen once, a few or many times, or a class if the clone is expanded.

v_call: TRBV7-2
d_call: .
clone_size: .
j_call: TRBJ1-4
cdr3_nt: TGTGCCAGCAGCAGTCGATGGGGAGGGGTGGAAAAACTGTTTTTT
cdr3_aa: CASSSRWGGVEKLFF

v_call: TRBV7-9
d_call: .
clone_size: .
j_call: TRBJ2-1
cdr3_nt: TGTGCCAGCAGCTTTTCGGGGGACCCCTACAATGAGCAGTTCTTC
cdr3_aa: CASSFSGDPYNEQFF

v_call: TRBV29-1
d_call: .
clone_size: many
j_call: TRBJ1-2
cdr3_nt: TGCAGCGTTGACCAGGGGAGGTTGTCGGGCTACACCTTC
cdr3_aa: CSVDQGRLSGYTF

v_call: TRBV5-1
d_call: TRBD2
clone_size: .
j_call: TRBJ2-1
cdr3_nt: TGCGCCAGCAGAGGGACTAGCGGGACTCCCTCCTACAATGAGCAGTTCTTC
cdr3_aa: CASRGTSGTPSYNEQFF

v_call: TRBV4-1
d_call: TRBD1
clone_size: .
j_call: TRBJ1-2
cdr3_nt: TGCGCCAGCAGCCAAGTTCGACAGGGGGGGTATGGCTACACCTTC
cdr3_aa: CASSQVRQGGYGYTF

v_call: TRBV12-3/TRBV12-4
d_call: .
clone_size: few
j_call: TRBJ2-1
cdr3_nt: TGTGCCAGCAGTTTAGGGGCAGGGGTGGTTGAGCAGTTCTTC
cdr3_aa: CASSLGAGVVEQFF

v_call: TRBV12-3/TRBV12-4
d_call: .
clone_size: once
j_call: TRBJ2-3
cdr3_nt: TGTGCCAGCAGTTTCTTCGGGGTCAACACAGATACGCAGTATTTT
cdr3_aa: CASSFFGVNTDTQYF

v_call: TRBV15
d_call: .
clone_size: many
j_call: TRBJ2-3
cdr3_nt: TGTGCCACCAGCAGAGCCCTACAGGGCAGAGATACGCAGTATTTT
cdr3_aa: CATSRALQGRDTQYF

v_call: TRBV20-1
d_call: .
clone_size: .
j_call: TRBJ2-3
cdr3_nt: TGCAGTGCTCGGCCCATGGGGTTAACGGGGGTACGCGATACGCAGTATTTT
cdr3_aa: CSARPMGLTGVRDTQYF

v_call: TRBV20-1
d_call: TRBD2
clone_size: few
j_call: TRBJ2-1
cdr3_nt: TGCAGTGCTTTTCTAGCGGGGGGTTACAATGAGCAGTTCTTC
cdr3_aa: CSAFLAGGYNEQFF

v_call: TRBV12-3/TRBV12-4
d_call: TRBD2
clone_size: many
j_call: TRBJ2-2
cdr3_nt: TGTGCCAGCAGAGGTCTAGCGGGTGGCGGGGAGCTGTTTTTT
cdr3_aa: CASRGLAGGGELFF

v_call: TRBV3-1
d_call: .
clone_size: few
j_call: TRBJ1-1
cdr3_nt: TGTGCCAGCAGCCTAAGAATGGGGGACACTGAAGCTTTCTTT
cdr3_aa: CASSLRMGDTEAFF

v_call: TRBV4-1
d_call: .
clone_size: .
j_call: TRBJ1-5
cdr3_nt: TGCGCCAGCAGCCAAGAAGAAGGGCAAAGGGTTAGTCAGCCCCAGCATTTT
cdr3_aa: CASSQEEGQRVSQPQHF

v_call: TRBV7-2
d_call: .
clone_size: few
j_call: TRBJ2-4
cdr3_nt: TGTGCCAGCAGCCACCCAGCCGGGACAGCCAAAAACATTCAGTACTTC
cdr3_aa: CASSHPAGTAKNIQYF

v_call: TRBV24-1
d_call: TRBD1
clone_size: .
j_call: TRBJ2-7
cdr3_nt: TGTGCCACCAGTGAATCCGGGACAGACAAAACCTACGAGCAGTACTTC
cdr3_aa: CATSESGTDKTYEQYF

v_call: TRBV5-1
d_call: .
clone_size: .
j_call: TRBJ2-1
cdr3_nt: TGCGCCAGCAGCGCATTAGCTAGCCGGGACAATGAGCAGTTCTTC
cdr3_aa: CASSALASRDNEQFF

v_call: TRBV12-3/TRBV12-4
d_call: .
clone_size: few
j_call: TRBJ2-1
cdr3_nt: TGTGCCAGCATCCAGGCCAGGTGGGTTACGGATGAGCAGTTCTTC
cdr3_aa: CASIQARWVTDEQFF

v_call: TRBV21-1
d_call: .
clone_size: few
j_call: TRBJ2-1
cdr3_nt: TGTGCCAGCAGGAGCCCACCGGGACTAGCGGGGAGGCGTCCGAGGGATGAGCAGTTCTTC
cdr3_aa: CASRSPPGLAGRRPRDEQFF

v_call: TRBV11-2
d_call: TRBD2
clone_size: .
j_call: TRBJ2-3
cdr3_nt: TGTGCCAGCGGCGCGGGAGTTTCAACAGATACGCAGTATTTT
cdr3_aa: CASGAGVSTDTQYF

v_call: TRBV20-1
d_call: TRBD1
clone_size: .
j_call: TRBJ1-1
cdr3_nt: TGCAGTGCTGACCCCAAAAGGGACAGCTACACTGAAGCTTTCTTT
cdr3_aa: CSADPKRDSYTEAFF

v_call: TRBV20-1
d_call: .
clone_size: .
j_call: TRBJ2-7
cdr3_nt: TGCAGTGCTAGGTGGGGGGAGCAGTACTTC
cdr3_aa: CSARWGEQYF

v_call: TRBV7-2
d_call: .
clone_size: few
j_call: TRBJ2-1
cdr3_nt: TGTGCCAGCAGCTTGGCCAATCTCGGGGAGCAGTTCTTC
cdr3_aa: CASSLANLGEQFF

v_call: TRBV3-1
d_call: TRBD2
clone_size: .
j_call: TRBJ2-4
cdr3_nt: TGTGCCTGCAGCCCCACTAGCGGGAAAGGTGGTGTAGCCAAAAACATTCAGTACTTC
cdr3_aa: CACSPTSGKGGVAKNIQYF

v_call: TRBV10-3
d_call: TRBD1
clone_size: many
j_call: TRBJ2-3
cdr3_nt: TGTGCCATCACTGCGGACAGGCGAGTCACAGATACGCAGTATTTT
cdr3_aa: CAITADRRVTDTQYF

v_call: TRBV6-5
d_call: .
clone_size: .
j_call: TRBJ1-6
cdr3_nt: TGTGCCAGCAGTTGGACACATCGGGATTCACCCCTCCACTTT
cdr3_aa: CASSWTHRDSPLHF

v_call: TRBV9
d_call: .
clone_size: .
j_call: TRBJ2-1
cdr3_nt: TGTGCCAGCAGCGTAGGGGGGATGAGGACCTCAAATGAGCAGTTCTTC
cdr3_aa: CASSVGGMRTSNEQFF

v_call: TRBV28
d_call: .
clone_size: .
j_call: TRBJ2-1
cdr3_nt: TGTGCCAGCAGCTTTACGGGCTCTGCGATCAATGAGCAGTTCTTC
cdr3_aa: CASSFTGSAINEQFF

v_call: TRBV25-1
d_call: TRBD1
clone_size: many
j_call: TRBJ2-1
cdr3_nt: TGTGCCAGCAGGGAACAGGGGTGGTTCTTC
cdr3_aa: CASREQGWFF

v_call: TRBV6-5
d_call: TRBD2
clone_size: many
j_call: TRBJ2-1
cdr3_nt: TGTGCCAGCAGTTATTCTAGCGGGGGGGTCTACAATGAGCAGTTCTTC
cdr3_aa: CASSYSSGGVYNEQFF

v_call: TRBV5-1
d_call: .
clone_size: .
j_call: TRBJ2-2
cdr3_nt: TGCGCCAGCAGCTTGGGTGACGGGGAGCTGTTTTTT
cdr3_aa: CASSLGDGELFF

v_call: TRBV7-9
d_call: .
clone_size: .
j_call: TRBJ2-3
cdr3_nt: TGTGCCAGCAGCTTAGCGGCACTAGCCGATACGCAGTATTTT
cdr3_aa: CASSLAALADTQYF

v_call: TRBV28
d_call: TRBD1
clone_size: few
j_call: TRBJ1-1
cdr3_nt: TGTGCCAGCAGACCCCGGACAGGGGGAAACACTGAAGCTTTCTTT
cdr3_aa: CASRPRTGGNTEAFF

v_call: TRBV12-3/TRBV12-4
d_call: TRBD1
clone_size: .
j_call: TRBJ2-7
cdr3_nt: TGTGCCAGCACCGGGACAGAGACCTACGAGCAGTACTTC
cdr3_aa: CASTGTETYEQYF

v_call: TRBV4-2
d_call: .
clone_size: .
j_call: TRBJ2-7
cdr3_nt: TGTGCCAGCAGCCAAGACTACTCACTTGAGCAGTACTTC
cdr3_aa: CASSQDYSLEQYF

v_call: TRBV20-1
d_call: TRBD2
clone_size: many
j_call: TRBJ2-1
cdr3_nt: TGCAGTGCTGACCCGGGACTAGCCTCCTACAATGAGCAGTTCTTC
cdr3_aa: CSADPGLASYNEQFF

v_call: TRBV29-1
d_call: .
clone_size: .
j_call: TRBJ1-3
cdr3_nt: TGCAGCGTTGAAGATTTCGTAGAGGCTGGAAACACCATATATTTT
cdr3_aa: CSVEDFVEAGNTIYF

v_call: TRBV28
d_call: .
clone_size: few
j_call: TRBJ1-4
cdr3_nt: TGTGCCAGCAGATGGGATGAAAAACTGTTTTTT
cdr3_aa: CASRWDEKLFF

v_call: TRBV30
d_call: .
clone_size: .
j_call: TRBJ2-1
cdr3_nt: TGTGCCTGGAGTGCTGGGGGATCGGATGAGCAGTTCTTC
cdr3_aa: CAWSAGGSDEQFF

v_call: TRBV4-1
d_call: TRBD1
clone_size: few
j_call: TRBJ1-5
cdr3_nt: TGCGCCAGCAGCCAAGCGATTACAGGGGGCATAAAGCCCCAGCATTTT
cdr3_aa: CASSQAITGGIKPQHF

v_call: TRBV5-6
d_call: .
clone_size: many
j_call: TRBJ2-1
cdr3_nt: TGTGCCAGCAGCTTCCCCGGCGAGCAGTTCTTC
cdr3_aa: CASSFPGEQFF

v_call: TRBV11-2
d_call: TRBD1
clone_size: few
j_call: TRBJ2-7
cdr3_nt: TGTGCCAGCAGGGATCCCAGACAGGGGAGGTCGAAGTCCGAGCAGTACTTC
cdr3_aa: CASRDPRQGRSKSEQYF

v_call: TRBV7-9
d_call: .
clone_size: .
j_call: TRBJ1-2
cdr3_nt: TGTGCCAGTCTTGCTGGTGGGATCTATGGCTACACCTTC
cdr3_aa: CASLAGGIYGYTF

v_call: TRBV10-3
d_call: TRBD2
clone_size: .
j_call: TRBJ2-6
cdr3_nt: TGTGCCATCGGCACTAGCGGGCCACCTCTTAGCTCTGGGGCCAACGTCCTGACTTTC
cdr3_aa: CAIGTSGPPLSSGANVLTF

v_call: TRBV21-1
d_call: .
clone_size: .
j_call: TRBJ2-2
cdr3_nt: TGTGCCAGCAGCAAAGGGGAAGGGCGAGACACCGGGGAGCTGTTTTTT
cdr3_aa: CASSKGEGRDTGELFF

v_call: TRBV7-2
d_call: TRBD2
clone_size: .
j_call: TRBJ2-3
cdr3_nt: TGTGCCAGCAGCTTATCGCGGGAGGACCCCACAGATACGCAGTATTTT
cdr3_aa: CASSLSREDPTDTQYF

v_call: TRBV5-1
d_call: .
clone_size: few
j_call: TRBJ2-1
cdr3_nt: TGCGCCAGCAGCTTGGGCGTTTTGAGACAGGCCGCCTCCTACAATGAGCAGTTCTTC
cdr3_aa: CASSLGVLRQAASYNEQFF

v_call: TRBV4-3
d_call: TRBD1
clone_size: medium-sized
j_call: TRBJ2-1
cdr3_nt: TGCGCCAGCAGCCAAGAAGGGGATAGGACAGGTGATGAGCAGTTCTTC
cdr3_aa: CASSQEGDRTGDEQFF

v_call: TRBV14
d_call: TRBD1
clone_size: .
j_call: TRBJ2-1
cdr3_nt: TGTGCCAGGTTCCTGGTTCCCCCAGGGACAGGGTACAGTTTGTACAATGAGCAGTTCTTC
cdr3_aa: CARFLVPPGTGYSLYNEQFF